These T cell receptor beta chains were read from a single sample in a study of Graves' ophthalmopathy and Graves' hyperthyroidism. TCRdb passed the multiplex PCR reads through MiXCR, listing each CDR3 protein once. The profile shows 900,000 to 1,200,000 distinct CDR3 sequences, approximately 35% of them singletons. The specimen was peripheral blood or thyroid tissue (not recorded which). These receptors all stem from an adult man with Graves' hyperthyroidism. CDR3s include the opening cysteine and the closing phenylalanine or tryptophan. The D gene is left open where the match is weak. Size tells how often a clone was seen (once, few, many) or the class of an expanded clone, and some rows leave it out.

>TRBJ1-3|TRBV10-3|.|.
TGTGCCAGCAGTTACTCGCCTGGCGGGGGCACATGGACGGGCGTCTCTGGAAACACCATATATTTT
CASSYSPGGGTWTGVSGNTIYF
>TRBJ2-2|TRBV5-1|.|many
TGCGCCAGCAGCTCGACGGGACATTACACCGGGGAGCTGTTTTTT
CASSSTGHYTGELFF
>TRBJ2-2|TRBV7-9|TRBD1|few
TGTGCCAGCAGCTTAACGGGACAGGGCTCCGGGGAGCTGTTTTTT
CASSLTGQGSGELFF
>TRBJ2-2|TRBV7-2|.|.
TGTGCCTGGAGGAGCCCCGGGGAGCTGTTTTTT
CAWRSPGELFF
>TRBJ2-2|TRBV12-3/TRBV12-4|TRBD2|.
TGTGCCAGCAGTTTAGCCGGGAGGGCCGGCGGGGAGCTGTTTTTT
CASSLAGRAGGELFF
>TRBJ1-2|TRBV29-1|.|.
TGCAGCTTACCCGAAAACCAGGGTCGCTATGGCTACACCTTC
CSLPENQGRYGYTF
>TRBJ1-2|TRBV28|.|.
TGTGCCAGCGGCTTCCGACAGCCCTATGGCTACACCTTC
CASGFRQPYGYTF
>TRBJ2-7|TRBV29-1|.|.
TGCAGCGTTCGGGCAGATTACGAGCAGTACTTC
CSVRADYEQYF
>TRBJ1-1|TRBV2|.|many
TGTGCCAGCATGTCGACGGGCCAAGCTTTCTTT
CASMSTGQAFF
>TRBJ1-1|TRBV7-6|.|many
TGTGCCAGCAGCCCCCTGCCGGTCAGGAACACTGAAGCTTTCTTT
CASSPLPVRNTEAFF
>TRBJ1-5|TRBV9|TRBD1|many
TGTGCCAGCAGCGGCGGGACAGGGGTTAATCAGCCCCAGCATTTT
CASSGGTGVNQPQHF
>TRBJ2-5|TRBV11-2|.|.
TGTGCCAGCAGGGTCGGGCTAGCGATAGAGACCCAGTACTTC
CASRVGLAIETQYF